These 30 T cell receptor beta chains were sequenced from one sample in a study of blood T cell repertoires in COVID-19. Libraries were prepared by immunoSEQ multiplex PCR; TCRdb keeps only in-frame clonotypes and omits some of them. The table has about 330,000 clones, 88% seen once. Sequencing was carried out using peripheral blood. Receptor source: a woman in her forties or fifties with active or convalescent COVID-19.

The chain employs TRBV7-8 and TRBJ1-2, with 8 nucleotides matching TRBD1. This CDR3 contains 15 residues. The junction had 9 bases not matched to a gene; V was cut back by 4 bases and J by 5 bases. Germline V gives CDR1 SGHVS, CDR2 FQNEAQ. The DNA of the CDR3 is TGTGCCAGCAGCTGGGGGACAGGTTCGGGATATGGCTACACCTTC. It codes for CASSWGTGSGYGYTF.

The CDR3 protein is CASSPTSGVGEQYF. CDR3 DNA: TGTGCCAGCTCACCCACTAGCGGGGTCGGGGAGCAGTACTTC. The chain employs TRBV18 and TRBJ2-7; 10 nucleotides agree with TRBD2. Germline loops: CDR1 KGHSH, CDR2 LQKENI. The J segment lost 7 bases and the V segment lost 3 bases, leaving 6 bases of the junction unmatched. This CDR3 contains 14 residues.

The chain recombines TRBV29-1 with TRBJ2-5, with 7 positions matching TRBD2. V was clipped by 7 bases and J by 3 bases; unmatched bases: 2. CDR3 size: 11 residues. CDR1 is SQVTM and CDR2 is ANQGSEA in the germline V gene. This CDR3 reads CSGGGEETQYF. DNA for the CDR3: TGCAGCGGGGGGGGAGAAGAGACCCAGTACTTC.

The chain uses TRBV5-1 and TRBJ1-2, with D unclear. The CDR3 consists of 13 residues. Germline loops: CDR1 SGHRS, CDR2 YFSETQ. Trimming pared 0 bases from V and 8 bases from J, leaving 11 bases between. The DNA of the CDR3 is TGCGCCAGCAGCTTGGGCCCCGGCGGGGGCTACACCTTC. Translation gives CASSLGPGGGYTF.

J is TRBJ1-2 and V is TRBV5-6; TRBD1 matches 8 bases. The J segment lost 4 bases and the V segment lost 0 bases, leaving 5 bases of the junction unmatched. The CDR3 has 15 residues. Germline CDR1 and CDR2: SGHDT and YYEEEE. The CDR3 bases are TGTGCCAGCAGCTTGGTGACAGGGGAGACCTATGGCTACACCTTC. Protein product: CASSLVTGETYGYTF.

The chain couples TRBV19 to TRBJ1-1; D not certain. The length of the CDR3 is 12 residues. CDR1 is LNHDA and CDR2 is SQIVND in the germline V gene (reference sequence). V was trimmed by 5 bases and J by 1 base, leaving 5 bases between them. CDR3 sequence reads: CASSPGNTEAFF. CDR3 coding DNA: TGTGCCAGTAGTCCCGGGAACACTGAAGCTTTCTTT.

The genes are TRBV7-2 and TRBJ1-3; 8 bases are a match to TRBD1. The CDR3 is 15 residues long. The V gene end was trimmed by 2 bases and the J gene end by 3 bases; junction bases not matched to a gene: 3. Per the germline V gene, CDR1 is SGHTA and CDR2 is FQGNSA. CDR3 residues: CASSLPDRGGNTIYF. For the CDR3, the DNA is TGTGCCAGCAGCTTACCAGACAGGGGTGGAAACACCATATATTTT.

The genes are TRBV7-2 and TRBJ2-1; TRBD1 matches 10 bases. The CDR3 totals 16 residues. Looked up from germline, CDR1 is SGHTA and CDR2 is FQGNSA. V lost 5 bases to trimming and J lost 7 bases; unmatched junction nucleotides: 11. The CDR3 region is CASSPRAGTGVNEQFF. CDR3 DNA sequence: TGTGCCAGCAGCCCAAGAGCCGGGACAGGGGTGAATGAGCAGTTCTTC.

This clone came up a few times. The chain combines TRBV10-2 with TRBJ1-5; 7 bases agree with TRBD1. Trimming cost V 0 bases and J 4 bases; bases outside gene matches: 6. Germline values: CDR1 WSHSY, CDR2 SAAADI. The CDR3 is made up of 16 amino acids. The CDR3 DNA is TGCGCCAGCAGTGAGTCTGACAGGGCGTGGAATCAGCCCCAGCATTTT. Protein sequence: CASSESDRAWNQPQHF.

The chain uses TRBV2 and TRBJ2-5; D possibly corresponds to TRBD2 (6 bases). The germline V gene encodes CDR1 SNHLY and CDR2 FYNNEI. The CDR3 extends over 13 amino acids. Trimming removed 4 bases from V and 5 bases from J, with 11 bases in between. In DNA form, the CDR3 reads TGTGCCAGCAGTGGGAGGGCCGGTGAGACCCAGTACTTC. As protein: CASSGRAGETQYF.

The chain employs TRBV27 and TRBJ2-7, with TRBD1 identical over 7 bases. Trimming at V came to 5 bases and at J to 4 bases, leaving 20 bases not matched to a gene. This CDR3 is 18 amino acids long. Germline V CDR1 and CDR2: MNHEY, SMNVEV (reference sequence). CDR3 amino acids: CASSAGTDASDILYEQYF. The CDR3 region has the DNA TGTGCCAGCAGTGCCGGGACAGATGCGTCGGATATCTTATACGAGCAGTACTTC.

V gene TRBV5-1 combines with J gene TRBJ2-2, with D maybe TRBD1 (6 bases). From germline, CDR1 is SGHRS and CDR2 YFSETQ. This CDR3 region has 12 residues. Trimming took off 6 bases at V and 8 bases at J, with 11 bases between the two ends. In DNA form, the CDR3 reads TGCGCCAGCAAGCAGGGGTTTGGGGAGCTGTTTTTT. Protein sequence: CASKQGFGELFF.

The chain couples TRBV7-3 to TRBJ2-6; D ambiguous. Trimming took 5 bases from V and 0 from J, leaving 8 bases between them. The CDR3 extends over 15 amino acids. Germline values: CDR1 SGHTA, CDR2 FQGTGA. The CDR3 region is CASSDDISGANVLTF. In DNA, the CDR3 is TGTGCCAGCAGCGACGACATCTCTGGGGCCAACGTCCTGACTTTC.

The J gene is TRBJ2-1, the V gene TRBV18, with D possibly matching TRBD2 (5 bases). Germline V gives CDR1 KGHSH, CDR2 LQKENI. This CDR3 contains 16 residues. Trimming left V 4 bases short and J 8 bases short, with 21 bases between. The CDR3 DNA reads as TGTGCCAGCTCACGATCTGCGGGCCCACATATGGATGAGCAGTTCTTC. Translating it yields CASSRSAGPHMDEQFF.

This rearrangement joins TRBV9 to TRBJ1-4; a possible D gene is TRBD1 (6 bases). Trimming pared 2 bases from V and 0 bases from J, leaving 11 bases between. CDR3 size: 16 residues. Germline V gene data show CDR1 as SGDLS and CDR2 as YYNGEE. The CDR3 DNA reads as TGTGCCAGCAGCGTGACAGGTACCGCAACTAATGAAAAACTGTTTTTT. As protein: CASSVTGTATNEKLFF. Full variable domain (rest looked up from reference TRBV9 and TRBJ1-4): DSGVTQTPKHLITATGQRVTLRCSPRSGDLSVYWYQQSLDQGLQFLIQYYNGEERAKGNILERFSAQQFPDLHSELNLSSLELGDSALYFCASSVTGTATNEKLFFGSGTQLSVL.

The chain carries TRBV2 and TRBJ2-7, with 15 nucleotides matching TRBD2. This CDR3 has 15 amino acids. The V and J ends lost 7 bases and 7 bases, in that order; junction bases with no gene match: 8. In germline, CDR1 is SNHLY, CDR2 FYNNEI. CDR3 in amino acids: CASTPGLAGGLEQYF. Written as DNA, the CDR3 is TGTGCCAGCACCCCGGGACTAGCGGGAGGACTAGAGCAGTACTTC.

In this sample, this clone turned up once. J is TRBJ1-1 and V is TRBV29-1; 7 bases match TRBD1. This CDR3 has 13 amino acids. The V gene end was trimmed by 6 bases and the J gene end by 1 base; junction bases not matched to a gene: 5. Germline V lookup: CDR1 SQVTM, CDR2 ANQGSEA. For the CDR3, the DNA is TGCAGCGTATTTCAGGGGGGGAACACTGAAGCTTTCTTT. Amino acid sequence: CSVFQGGNTEAFF. The whole variable domain, filled in from reference TRBV29-1 and TRBJ1-1, reads SAVISQKPSRDICQRGTSLTIQCQVDSQVTMMFWYRQQPGQSLTLIATANQGSEATYESGFVIDKFPISRPNLTFSTLTVSNMSPEDSSIYLCSVFQGGNTEAFFGQGTRLTVV.

This chain links TRBV18 with TRBJ1-2, with TRBD1 matching 7 bases. Per the germline V gene, CDR1 is KGHSH and CDR2 is LQKENI. V dropped 3 bases and J dropped 8; count of bases not matched to a gene: 6. This CDR3 contains 13 residues. This chain's CDR3 is CASSPDRSEGYTF. The CDR3 nucleotides read TGTGCCAGCTCACCGGACAGGAGCGAGGGCTACACCTTC. Filled out from reference TRBV18 and TRBJ1-2, the complete variable domain reads NAGVMQNPRHLVRRRGQEARLRCSPMKGHSHVYWYRQLPEEGLKFMVYLQKENIIDESGMPKERFSAEFPKEGPSILRIQQVVRGDSAAYFCASSPDRSEGYTFGSGTRLTVV.

This chain uses TRBV10-3 with TRBJ2-7, with D unresolved. V was clipped by 7 bases and J by 0 bases, with 10 bases between them. The CDR3 sequence is 13 residues long. Germline V CDR1 and CDR2: ENHRY, SYGVKD. CDR3 sequence (DNA): TGTGCCATCACCTCCGGGTCCTCCTACGAGCAGTACTTC. This gives the protein CAITSGSSYEQYF.

The chain carries TRBV5-6 and TRBJ2-7, with D possibly matching TRBD1 (6 bases). CDR3 size: 14 residues. V was pared by 3 bases and J by 0 bases, with 10 bases between. The V gene's germline CDR1 is SGHDT and CDR2 YYEEEE. CDR3 residues: CASSYDRISYEQYF. In nucleotides, the CDR3 is TGTGCCAGCAGCTATGACAGGATCTCCTACGAGCAGTACTTC.

The CDR3 nucleotides are TGTGCCAGCAGCTTAGGGGCGAACAATCAGCCCCAGCATTTT. Protein: CASSLGANNQPQHF. The gene calls are TRBV7-8 and TRBJ1-5; D not resolved. V shed 1 base and J shed 3 bases, with 7 bases lying between them. This CDR3 has 14 residues. Germline values: CDR1 SGHVS, CDR2 FQNEAQ.

The V and J genes are TRBV3-1 (or the pseudogene TRBV3-2) and TRBJ2-7; 7 bases fit TRBD2. Trimming removed 1 base from V and 3 bases from J; junction bases left unmatched: 6. The CDR3 is made up of 15 amino acids. From germline, CDR1 is LGHDT and CDR2 YNNKEL (reference sequence). The CDR3 DNA reads TGTGCCAGCAGCCAAGCTCCGGGACTAATCTACGAGCAGTACTTC. Translating gives CASSQAPGLIYEQYF.

V gene TRBV6-5 combines with J gene TRBJ2-7; 8 bases align to TRBD2. Per the germline V gene, CDR1 is MNHEY and CDR2 is SVGAGI. The trim removed 5 bases at V and 1 base at J, leaving 7 bases unmatched. The CDR3 is made up of 15 amino acids. In nucleotides, the CDR3 is TGTGCCAGCAGTCATAGGGGGACTAGATCCTACGAGCAGTACTTC. It translates to CASSHRGTRSYEQYF.

V is TRBV5-5 and J is TRBJ2-1, with D tentatively TRBD2 (6 bases). The V gene's germline CDR1 is SGHKS and CDR2 YYEKEE (reference sequence). This CDR3 contains 13 residues. V was trimmed by 4 bases and J by 5 bases, leaving 10 bases between them. As DNA, the CDR3 is TGTGCCAGCAGCACGGGACTTAACAATGAGCAGTTCTTC. Protein sequence: CASSTGLNNEQFF.

The chain links TRBV3-1 (or the pseudogene TRBV3-2) to TRBJ2-7; D is uncertain. V lost 4 bases and J 2 bases, leaving 9 bases between the germline ends. The CDR3 consists of 13 residues. Germline CDR1 reads LGHDT; CDR2 reads YNNKEL (reference sequence). CDR3 loop: CASSPPAAYEQYF. As DNA, the CDR3 is TGTGCCAGCAGCCCCCCCGCGGCCTACGAGCAGTACTTC.

V usage is TRBV3-1 (or the pseudogene TRBV3-2) and J usage is TRBJ1-2; 9 nucleotides line up with TRBD1. Germline V gene lookup returns CDR1 LGHDT and CDR2 YNNKEL (reference sequence). V shed 1 base, J shed 4 bases, and the junction held 4 bases outside the gene matches. The length of the CDR3 is 15 residues. The CDR3, as DNA: TGTGCCAGCAGCCAAGGTGGGACAGGGCTCTATGGCTACACCTTC. Residues: CASSQGGTGLYGYTF.

The genes are TRBV11-2 and TRBJ2-2; TRBD2 matches 9 bases. Germline V gives CDR1 SGHAT, CDR2 FQNNGV. The CDR3 runs to 15 residues. With 1 base clipped from V and 4 bases from J, the junction kept 1 base outside the gene matches. The CDR3 DNA is TGTGCCAGCAGCTTAGGCGGGAGGGCCACCGGGGAGCTGTTTTTT. Amino acids: CASSLGGRATGELFF.

This clone was recorded a few times. The J gene is TRBJ2-3, the V gene TRBV2, with D possibly TRBD2 on 6 matching bases. The V gene's germline CDR1 is SNHLY and CDR2 FYNNEI. Deletions cut 6 bases from V and 10 bases from J, with 26 bases between. This CDR3 has 16 amino acids. CDR3 in amino acids: CASRTVGGPRSGPQYF. DNA of the CDR3: TGTGCCAGCAGGACTGTGGGAGGACCGAGATCGGGCCCGCAGTATTTT.

This sequence joins TRBV19 and TRBJ1-1; unclear D gene. The CDR3 consists of 13 residues. Germline assignment: CDR1 LNHDA and CDR2 SQIVND (reference sequence). Trimming stripped 3 bases from V and 8 bases from J, with 13 bases between. The CDR3 region has the DNA TGTGCCAGTAGTATCACGGGAATGGTAGAAGCTTTCTTT. Translated: CASSITGMVEAFF.

V gene TRBV6-6 combines with J gene TRBJ2-5; the D gene is possibly TRBD2 (5 bases). Germline CDR1 is MNHNY and CDR2 is SVGAGI (reference sequence). Trimming pared 8 bases from V and 3 bases from J, leaving 19 bases between. The CDR3 consists of 15 residues. The CDR3 region has the DNA TGTGCCAGCGAGGGCGGGTCAATACTGAAAGAGACCCAGTACTTC. Residues: CASEGGSILKETQYF.